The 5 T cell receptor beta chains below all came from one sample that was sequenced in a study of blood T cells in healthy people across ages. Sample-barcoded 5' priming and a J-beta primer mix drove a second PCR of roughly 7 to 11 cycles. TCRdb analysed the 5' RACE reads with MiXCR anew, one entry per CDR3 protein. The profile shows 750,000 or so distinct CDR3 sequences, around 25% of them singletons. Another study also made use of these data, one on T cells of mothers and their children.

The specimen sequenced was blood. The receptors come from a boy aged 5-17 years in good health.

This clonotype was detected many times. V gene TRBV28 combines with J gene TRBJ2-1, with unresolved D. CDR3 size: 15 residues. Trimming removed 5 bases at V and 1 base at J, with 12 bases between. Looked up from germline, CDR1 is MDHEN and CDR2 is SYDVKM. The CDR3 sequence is CASSTSYASYNEQFF. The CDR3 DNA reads TGTGCCAGCAGTACGTCATACGCTTCCTACAATGAGCAGTTCTTC.

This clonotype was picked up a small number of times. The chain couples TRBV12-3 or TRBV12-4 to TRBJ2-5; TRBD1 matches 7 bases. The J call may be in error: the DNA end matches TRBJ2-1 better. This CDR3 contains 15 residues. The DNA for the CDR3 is TGTGCCAGCAGTTTAAACCAGGGGGTGTACAATGAGCAGTTCTTC. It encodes CASSLNQGVYNEQFF.

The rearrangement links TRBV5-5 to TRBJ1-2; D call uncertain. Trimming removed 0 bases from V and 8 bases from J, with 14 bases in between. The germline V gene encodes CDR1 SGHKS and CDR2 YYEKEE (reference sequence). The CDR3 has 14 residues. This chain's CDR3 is CASSLEIAVGGYTF. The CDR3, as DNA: TGTGCCAGCAGCTTGGAAATAGCCGTGGGGGGCTACACCTTC. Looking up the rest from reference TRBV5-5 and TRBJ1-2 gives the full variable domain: DAGVTQSPTHLIKTRGQQVTLRCSPISGHKSVSWYQQVLGQGPQFIFQYYEKEERGRGNFPDRFSARQFPNYSSELNVNALLLGDSALYLCASSLEIAVGGYTFGSGTRLTVV.

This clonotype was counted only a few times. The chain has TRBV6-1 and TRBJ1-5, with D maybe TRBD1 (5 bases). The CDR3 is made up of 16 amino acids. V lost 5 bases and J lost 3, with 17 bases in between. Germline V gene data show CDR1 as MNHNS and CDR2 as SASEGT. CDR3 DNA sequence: TGTGCCAGCAGTACCCTCGGGGGAGGTCTCAATCAGCCCCAGCATTTT. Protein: CASSTLGGGLNQPQHF.

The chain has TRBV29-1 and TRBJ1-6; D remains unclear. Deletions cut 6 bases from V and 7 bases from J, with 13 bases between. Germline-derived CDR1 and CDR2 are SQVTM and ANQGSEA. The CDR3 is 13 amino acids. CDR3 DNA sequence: TGCAGCGTGGGCCAGAATCCCAATTCACCCCTCCACTTT. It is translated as CSVGQNPNSPLHF.